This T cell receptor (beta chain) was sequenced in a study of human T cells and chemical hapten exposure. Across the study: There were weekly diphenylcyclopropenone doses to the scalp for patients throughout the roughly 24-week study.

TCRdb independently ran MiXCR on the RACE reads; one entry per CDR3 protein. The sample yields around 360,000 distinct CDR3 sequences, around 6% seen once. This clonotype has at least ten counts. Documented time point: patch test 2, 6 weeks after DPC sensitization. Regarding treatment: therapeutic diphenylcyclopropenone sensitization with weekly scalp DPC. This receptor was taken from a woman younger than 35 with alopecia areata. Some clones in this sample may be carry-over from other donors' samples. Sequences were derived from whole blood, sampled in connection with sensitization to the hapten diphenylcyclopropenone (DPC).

Written as DNA, the CDR3 is TGTGCCAGCAGCCCAGGACGGGTGAACACTGAAGCTTTCTTT. As protein: CASSPGRVNTEAFF. This chain joins TRBV6-4 and TRBJ1-1, with no clear D. Germline lookup yields CDR1 MRHNA and CDR2 SNTAGT. Trimming removed 6 bases at V and 0 bases at J, with 11 bases between. The CDR3 is 14 residues long.